These 12 T cell receptor beta chains originate from one sample sequenced in a study of blood T cell repertoires in COVID-19. Generated by immunoSEQ multiplex PCR, the TCRdb table keeps only in-frame clones and is missing some. The sample holds roughly 260,000 clones; approximately 79% are singletons and the top ten take roughly 4.6%. The sample taken for sequencing was peripheral blood. All receptors derive from a woman older than 75 with active or convalescent COVID-19.

The chain couples TRBV28 to TRBJ2-5; weak D call: TRBD2 (6 bases). V was trimmed by 5 bases and J by 0 bases, leaving 16 bases between them. The CDR3 length is 16 residues. Looked up from germline, CDR1 is MDHEN and CDR2 is SYDVKM. The CDR3 nucleotides read TGTGCCAGCAGTGCGGGGTTGGAGGGCAACCAAGAGACCCAGTACTTC. It encodes CASSAGLEGNQETQYF.

The chain recombines TRBV2 with TRBJ1-6, with a possible D match to TRBD1 (6 bases). The CDR3 is 15 residues long. Germline V gene lookup returns CDR1 SNHLY and CDR2 FYNNEI. V lost 3 bases, J lost 6 bases, and 12 bases lay in between. The CDR3: CASSDKGQINSPLHF. CDR3 DNA: TGTGCCAGCAGTGACAAGGGACAAATTAATTCACCCCTCCACTTT.

This chain uses TRBV28 with TRBJ1-6; 7 bases are a match to TRBD1. Per germline, CDR1 MDHEN and CDR2 SYDVKM. The CDR3 loop spans 15 amino acids. V was pared by 7 bases and J by 7 bases, with 10 bases of the junction left unmatched. The CDR3 reads CASTPPGTANSPLHF. The CDR3 DNA reads as TGTGCCAGCACCCCCCCCGGGACAGCGAATTCACCCCTCCACTTT.

V is TRBV4-1 and J is TRBJ1-5; a possible D gene is TRBD1 (6 bases). Per the germline V gene, CDR1 is MGHRA and CDR2 is YSYEKL. V shed 1 base and J shed 3 bases, with 10 bases lying between them. CDR3 size: 15 residues. The CDR3 sequence is CASSQGSGANQPQHF. The DNA of the CDR3 is TGCGCCAGCAGCCAAGGATCAGGGGCCAATCAGCCCCAGCATTTT.

This chain links TRBV20-1 with TRBJ1-2, with TRBD1 as a possible D gene (6 bases). CDR3 length equals 14 residues. V was pared by 3 bases and J by 5 bases, with 16 bases between. CDR1 and CDR2 (germline): DFQATT, SNEGSKA (reference sequence). CDR3 nucleotides: TGCAGTGCTAGTCTTGGTGACAGGAAGTATGGCTACACCTTC. Translation gives CSASLGDRKYGYTF.

The rearrangement links TRBV24-1 to TRBJ1-4; no definite D call. CDR3 length equals 15 residues. Per germline, CDR1 KGHDR and CDR2 SFDVKD. Deletions cut 2 bases from V and 3 bases from J, with 9 bases between. The CDR3 region has the DNA TGTGCCACCAGTGATTCAACCCGGGCTAATGAAAAACTGTTTTTT. This translates into CATSDSTRANEKLFF.

This clone appeared once. The V call is TRBV10-1, the J call TRBJ1-1; the match to TRBD1 covers 8 bases. CDR1 and CDR2 from the germline V gene are WNHNN and SYGVQD (reference sequence). V was clipped by 7 bases and J by 4 bases; unmatched bases: 5. The CDR3 runs to 13 residues. The CDR3 spells CASNGQGGTEAFF. CDR3 sequence (DNA): TGCGCCAGCAACGGACAGGGTGGCACTGAAGCTTTCTTT.

V is TRBV29-1 and J is TRBJ2-1, with a possible D match to TRBD2 (7 bases). The CDR3 loop spans 15 amino acids. V gave up 4 bases and J gave up 5 bases, with 18 bases separating them. Germline values: CDR1 SQVTM, CDR2 ANQGSEA. The CDR3 sequence is CSVGEGGIRNNEQFF. The CDR3, as DNA: TGCAGCGTTGGGGAGGGGGGTATTCGGAACAATGAGCAGTTCTTC.

V is TRBV7-2 and J is TRBJ1-2; TRBD1 matches at 11 bases. CDR1 and CDR2 from the germline V gene are SGHTA and FQGNSA. After removal of 5 bases from V and 4 bases from J, the junction contained 18 bases not matched to a gene. This CDR3 has 19 amino acids. DNA for the CDR3: TGTGCCAGCAGCCTACTTTTTGGACAGGGGGCGGATGTTTCCTATGGCTACACCTTC. It encodes CASSLLFGQGADVSYGYTF.

The chain has TRBV7-8 and TRBJ1-1, with D perhaps TRBD1 (5 bases). Germline CDR1 and CDR2: SGHVS and FQNEAQ. V was pared by 2 bases and J by 1 base, with 11 bases between. The CDR3 loop spans 15 amino acids. Here the CDR3 reads CASSLQNQGNTEAFF. DNA of the CDR3: TGTGCCAGCAGCTTACAGAACCAGGGGAACACTGAAGCTTTCTTT. The whole variable domain, remainder taken from reference TRBV7-8 and TRBJ1-1, is GAGVSQSPRYKVAKRGQDVALRCDPISGHVSLFWYQQALGQGPEFLTYFQNEAQLDKSGLPSDRFFAERPEGSVSTLKIQRTQQEDSAVYLCASSLQNQGNTEAFFGQGTRLTVV.

The chain is built from TRBV19 and TRBJ1-1; D is unresolved. This CDR3 is 15 amino acids long. V was clipped by 1 base and J by 0 bases, with 9 bases between them. Germline V gene sequence: CDR1 LNHDA, CDR2 SQIVND (reference sequence). CDR3 protein: CASSIVGMVNTEAFF. The CDR3 nucleotides read TGTGCCAGTAGTATAGTCGGGATGGTGAACACTGAAGCTTTCTTT.

The chain is built from TRBV27 and TRBJ1-2, with a possible D match to TRBD1 (6 bases). The ends were cut back, 7 bases at V and 8 bases at J, with 17 bases in the middle. Looked up from germline, CDR1 is MNHEY and CDR2 is SMNVEV (reference sequence). The CDR3 is 13 residues long. The CDR3 sequence: CASKGWGPEGYTF. Here the CDR3 DNA reads TGTGCCAGCAAAGGCTGGGGGCCGGAAGGCTACACCTTC.